Listed here are 14 T cell receptor beta chains from one sample, sequenced in a study of cytotoxic CD8 clonotypes in ibrutinib-treated CLL (dated by TCRdb to about 2021). Library preparation employed the immunoSEQ multiplex PCR assay. TCRdb holds this immuneACCESS table with in-frame rearrangements only. Some clones are missing; in checked studies, unresolved V genes explain under half, and the rest has no known cause. In this sample the table shows around 160,000 clones, roughly 88% of which occur a single time. Of the sample, more than 2.5% falls within the top ten clones. Interpreted using the paper, the time point label stands for: progressive disease on ibrutinib. Sequenced here: PBMCs, sampled at disease progression, from a patient treated with ibrutinib. These TCRs come from a human donor with chronic lymphocytic leukemia.

CDR3 region: CASSVGGSGSMYEQYF. In nucleotides, the CDR3 is TGTGCCAGCAGCGTAGGGGGCAGCGGCTCTATGTACGAGCAGTACTTC. The V gene is TRBV9, the J gene TRBJ2-7; D possibly matches TRBD1 or TRBD2 (5 bases each). V lost 0 bases and J lost 4, with 17 bases in between. In germline, CDR1 is SGDLS, CDR2 YYNGEE. The CDR3 loop spans 16 amino acids.

The rearrangement links TRBV7-6 to TRBJ2-2, with TRBD2 identical over 7 bases. The ends lost 3 bases at V and 5 bases at J; junction bases unmatched: 12. CDR1 SGHVS and CDR2 FNYEAQ come from the germline V gene. The CDR3 covers 17 residues. The CDR3 is CASSFRASGLGTGELFF. CDR3 coding DNA: TGTGCCAGCAGCTTTCGTGCTAGCGGTTTGGGTACCGGGGAGCTGTTTTTT.

J is TRBJ2-5 and V is TRBV2; no clear D. The CDR3 length is 14 residues. V lost 2 bases to trimming and J lost 5 bases, with 12 bases between them. Germline CDR1 SNHLY, CDR2 FYNNEI. CDR3 DNA sequence: TGTGCCAGCAGTGAACCAGATGGGATCGAGACCCAGTACTTC. Translation gives CASSEPDGIETQYF.

The chain combines TRBV7-2 with TRBJ2-2; D uncertain. CDR3 length: 15 residues. Per the germline V gene, CDR1 is SGHTA and CDR2 is FQGNSA. V dropped 5 bases and J dropped 4 bases, with 14 bases sitting between them. CDR3 amino acids: CASSVLGIRTGELFF. In nucleotides, the CDR3 is TGTGCCAGCAGCGTATTGGGAATCCGCACCGGGGAGCTGTTTTTT.

The J gene is TRBJ2-7, the V gene TRBV6-5; 10 bases line up with TRBD2. The ends lost 7 bases at V and 3 bases at J; junction bases unmatched: 9. Germline-derived CDR1 and CDR2 are MNHEY and SVGAGI. This CDR3 has 15 amino acids. The CDR3 sequence is CASIKSGRAGYEQYF. The CDR3, as DNA: TGTGCCAGCATTAAAAGCGGGAGGGCCGGCTACGAGCAGTACTTC.

The chain uses TRBV6-5 and TRBJ2-2, with D unclear. The V end was cut by 6 bases, the J end by 7 bases, with 9 bases between. The CDR3 is 12 residues long. CDR1 is MNHEY and CDR2 is SVGAGI in the germline V gene. CDR3 sequence: CASSRSLGELFF. Here the CDR3 DNA reads TGTGCCAGCAGCAGGAGCCTCGGGGAGCTGTTTTTT.

The chain is built from TRBV7-6 and TRBJ2-7; D is unresolved. The CDR3 length is 14 residues. Germline V gene lookup returns CDR1 SGHVS and CDR2 FNYEAQ. The germline V and J ends were trimmed by 5 bases and 3 bases, with 14 bases remaining between them. CDR3 nucleotides: TGTGCCAGCAGCGCTCGGTTATATGGCTACGAGCAGTACTTC. Encoded protein: CASSARLYGYEQYF.

The chain employs TRBV19 and TRBJ1-1; TRBD1 matches at 12 bases. The CDR3 contains 19 residues. CDR1 is LNHDA, CDR2 SQIVND, per germline (reference sequence). V was pared by 5 bases and J by 3 bases, with 16 bases of the junction left unmatched. CDR3 nucleotides: TGTGCCAGTAGTTCCCCCCCAAGTAGGGGACAGGGGGCGTACACTGAAGCTTTCTTT. This gives the protein CASSSPPSRGQGAYTEAFF.

The chain links TRBV5-1 to TRBJ2-1, with D hard to call. The CDR3 has 16 residues. V was clipped by 4 bases and J by 6 bases, with 20 bases between them. Germline V gene data show CDR1 as SGHRS and CDR2 as YFSETQ. CDR3 residues: CASSIRAFAFANEQFF. DNA for the CDR3: TGCGCCAGCAGCATCCGCGCTTTTGCGTTTGCCAATGAGCAGTTCTTC.

Many counts were recorded for this clone. The chain carries TRBV5-1 and TRBJ1-1; D gene uncertain. This CDR3 is 11 amino acids long. Germline CDR1 and CDR2: SGHRS and YFSETQ. V was cut by 3 bases and J by 8 bases, with 8 bases left in between. This CDR3 is CASSSTREAFF. For the CDR3, the DNA is TGCGCCAGCAGCTCAACAAGAGAAGCTTTCTTT.

This clone came up once. This chain uses TRBV5-1 with TRBJ1-3; 7 nucleotides line up with TRBD1. The CDR3 sequence is 17 residues long. Germline V gene data show CDR1 as SGHRS and CDR2 as YFSETQ. The junction had 7 bases not matched to a gene; V was cut back by 1 base and J by 0 bases. In DNA form, the CDR3 reads TGCGCCAGCAGCTTGCTTGGACAGGACACCTCTGGAAACACCATATATTTT. It encodes CASSLLGQDTSGNTIYF.

The J gene is TRBJ1-1, the V gene TRBV5-1, with no clear D. V gave up 0 bases and J gave up 10 bases, with 10 bases separating them. Germline V lookup: CDR1 SGHRS, CDR2 YFSETQ. The CDR3 totals 12 residues. This chain's CDR3 is CASSLGLGGAFF. DNA for the CDR3: TGCGCCAGCAGCTTGGGGCTCGGTGGAGCTTTCTTT.

The DNA for the CDR3 is TGTGCCAGCACACAAGTTGGGACAATGAACACTGAAGCTTTCTTT. It yields the protein CASTQVGTMNTEAFF. V is TRBV5-6 and J is TRBJ1-1, with D possibly TRBD1 on 6 matching bases. CDR3 length: 15 residues. Germline V lookup: CDR1 SGHDT, CDR2 YYEEEE. The germline V and J ends were trimmed by 6 bases and 0 bases, with 15 bases remaining between them.

The chain is built from TRBV7-2 and TRBJ1-5; D gene ambiguous. CDR1 and CDR2 from the germline V gene are SGHTA and FQGNSA. Trimming shortened V by 0 bases and J by 5 bases, and 8 bases separated the two germline ends. The CDR3 consists of 14 residues. CDR3 coding DNA: TGTGCCAGCAGCTTAGCGCATTTCGATCAGCCCCAGCATTTT. This gives the protein CASSLAHFDQPQHF.